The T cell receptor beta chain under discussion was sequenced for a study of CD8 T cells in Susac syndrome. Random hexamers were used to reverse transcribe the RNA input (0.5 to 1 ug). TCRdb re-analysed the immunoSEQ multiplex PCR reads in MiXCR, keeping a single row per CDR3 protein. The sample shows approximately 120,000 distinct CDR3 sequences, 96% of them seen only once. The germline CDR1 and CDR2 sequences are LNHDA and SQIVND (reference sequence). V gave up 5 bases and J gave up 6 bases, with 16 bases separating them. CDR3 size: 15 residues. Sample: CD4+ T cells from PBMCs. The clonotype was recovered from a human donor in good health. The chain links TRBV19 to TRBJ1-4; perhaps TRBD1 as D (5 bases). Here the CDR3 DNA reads TGTGCCAGTAGTTTGACAGAGAGGGGTCATGAAAAACTGTTTTTT. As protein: CASSLTERGHEKLFF.